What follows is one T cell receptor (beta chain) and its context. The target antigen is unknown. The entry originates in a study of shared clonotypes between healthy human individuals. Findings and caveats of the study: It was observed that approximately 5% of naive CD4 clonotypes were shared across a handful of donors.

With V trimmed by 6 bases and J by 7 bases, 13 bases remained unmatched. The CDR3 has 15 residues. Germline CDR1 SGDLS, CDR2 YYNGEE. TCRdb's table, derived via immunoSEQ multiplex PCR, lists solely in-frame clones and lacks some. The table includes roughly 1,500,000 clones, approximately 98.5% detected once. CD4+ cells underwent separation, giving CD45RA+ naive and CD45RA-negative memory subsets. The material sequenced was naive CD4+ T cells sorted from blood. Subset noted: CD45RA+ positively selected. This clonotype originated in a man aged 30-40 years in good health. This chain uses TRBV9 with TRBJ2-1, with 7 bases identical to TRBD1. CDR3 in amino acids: CASNPRGPFPNEQFF. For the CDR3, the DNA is TGTGCCAGCAACCCGAGGGGGCCCTTCCCTAATGAGCAGTTCTTC.